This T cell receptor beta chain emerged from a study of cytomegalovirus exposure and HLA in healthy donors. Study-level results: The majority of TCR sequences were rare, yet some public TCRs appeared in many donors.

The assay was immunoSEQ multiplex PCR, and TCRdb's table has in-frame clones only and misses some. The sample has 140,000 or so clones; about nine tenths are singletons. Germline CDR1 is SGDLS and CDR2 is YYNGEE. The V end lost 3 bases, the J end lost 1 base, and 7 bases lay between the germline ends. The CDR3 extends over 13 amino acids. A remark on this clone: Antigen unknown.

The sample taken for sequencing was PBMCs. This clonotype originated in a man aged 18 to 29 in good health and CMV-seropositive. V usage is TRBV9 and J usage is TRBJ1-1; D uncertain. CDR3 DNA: TGTGCCAGCAGCGAGAGGTCGAACACTGAAGCTTTCTTT. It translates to CASSERSNTEAFF.